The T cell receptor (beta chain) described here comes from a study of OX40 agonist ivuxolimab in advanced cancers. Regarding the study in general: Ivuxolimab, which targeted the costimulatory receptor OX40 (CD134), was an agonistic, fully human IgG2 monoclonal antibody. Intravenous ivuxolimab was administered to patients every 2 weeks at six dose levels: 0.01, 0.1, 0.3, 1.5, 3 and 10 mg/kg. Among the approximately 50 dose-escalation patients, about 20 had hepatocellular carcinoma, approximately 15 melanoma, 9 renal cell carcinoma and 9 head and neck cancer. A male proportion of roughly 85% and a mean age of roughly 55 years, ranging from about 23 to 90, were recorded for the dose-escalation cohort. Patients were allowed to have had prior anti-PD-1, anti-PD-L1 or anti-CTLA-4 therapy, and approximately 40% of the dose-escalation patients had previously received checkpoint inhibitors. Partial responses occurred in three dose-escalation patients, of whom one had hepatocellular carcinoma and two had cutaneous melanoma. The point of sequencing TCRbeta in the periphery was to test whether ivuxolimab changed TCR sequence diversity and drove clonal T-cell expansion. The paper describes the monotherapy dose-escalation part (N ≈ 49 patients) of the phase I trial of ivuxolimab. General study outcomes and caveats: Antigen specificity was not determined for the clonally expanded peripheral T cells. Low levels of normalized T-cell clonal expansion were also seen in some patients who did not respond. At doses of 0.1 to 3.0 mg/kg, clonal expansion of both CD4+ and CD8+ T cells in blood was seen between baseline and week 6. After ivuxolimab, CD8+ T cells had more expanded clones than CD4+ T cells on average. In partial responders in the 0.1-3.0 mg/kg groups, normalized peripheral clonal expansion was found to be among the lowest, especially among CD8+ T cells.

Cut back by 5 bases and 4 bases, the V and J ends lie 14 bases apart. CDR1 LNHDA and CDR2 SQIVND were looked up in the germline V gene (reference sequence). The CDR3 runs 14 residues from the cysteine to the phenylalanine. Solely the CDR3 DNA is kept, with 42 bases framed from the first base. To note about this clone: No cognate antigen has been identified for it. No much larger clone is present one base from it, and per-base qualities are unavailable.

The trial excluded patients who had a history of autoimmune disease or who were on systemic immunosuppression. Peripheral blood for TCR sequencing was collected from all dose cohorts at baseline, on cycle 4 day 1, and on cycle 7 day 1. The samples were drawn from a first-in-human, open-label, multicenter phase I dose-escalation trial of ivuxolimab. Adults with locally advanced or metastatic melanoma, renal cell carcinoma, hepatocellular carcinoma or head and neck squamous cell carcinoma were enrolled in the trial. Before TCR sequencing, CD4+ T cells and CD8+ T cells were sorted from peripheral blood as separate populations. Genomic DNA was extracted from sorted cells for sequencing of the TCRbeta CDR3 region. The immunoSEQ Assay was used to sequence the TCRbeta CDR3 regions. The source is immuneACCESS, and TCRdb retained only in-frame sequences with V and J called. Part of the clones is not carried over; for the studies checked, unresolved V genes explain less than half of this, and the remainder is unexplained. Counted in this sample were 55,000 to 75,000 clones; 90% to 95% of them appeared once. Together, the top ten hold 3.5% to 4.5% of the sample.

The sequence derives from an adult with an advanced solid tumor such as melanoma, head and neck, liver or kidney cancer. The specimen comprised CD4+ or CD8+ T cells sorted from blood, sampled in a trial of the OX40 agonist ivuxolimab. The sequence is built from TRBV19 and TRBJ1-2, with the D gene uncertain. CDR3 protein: CASSAPEGTYGYTF. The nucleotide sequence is TGTGCCAGTAGTGCCCCGGAGGGAACCTATGGCTACACCTTC.